This is a list of T cell receptor beta chains from one sample in a study of T cell repertoires in cytomegalovirus infection. From the reads, TCRdb called clonotypes with MiXCR, one entry per CDR3 protein. The data show roughly 200,000 distinct CDR3 sequences, 17% seen once. Sequences were obtained from CD8+ T cells from PBMCs. The receptors shown here come from a human donor in good health (CMV status not recorded). Some clones in this sample may be carry-over from other donors' samples. The CDR3 runs from the conserved cysteine through the conserved F or W. Each record gives: clone size, D gene, J gene, V gene, CDR3 length, CDR3 protein, CDR3 DNA. D genes are given only for firm matches. Some rows have no size entry. The others give once, few or many, or a class for an expanded clone.

many | TRBD2 | TRBJ2-1 | TRBV7-9 | 15 | CASSLLAGGYNEQFF | TGTGCCAGCAGCCTACTAGCGGGTGGGTACAATGAGCAGTTCTTC
few | TRBD1 | TRBJ2-7 | TRBV7-2 | 16 | CASSLEWDRESYEQYF | TGTGCCAGCAGCTTAGAATGGGACAGGGAGTCCTACGAGCAGTACTTC
- | - | TRBJ1-3 | TRBV30 | 16 | CAWSPKDRYSGNTIYF | TGTGCCTGGAGTCCTAAGGACAGATACTCTGGAAACACCATATATTTT
many | - | TRBJ2-3 | TRBV7-2 | 15 | CASSYTLSSTDTQYF | TGTGCCAGCAGCTATACTTTGTCTAGCACAGATACGCAGTATTTT
- | - | TRBJ2-2 | TRBV15 | 15 | CATRGARLDSGELFF | TGTGCCACCAGAGGCGCGAGGCTGGATTCCGGGGAGCTGTTTTTT
- | - | TRBJ2-1 | TRBV7-3 | 15 | CASSPVGTMDNEQFF | TGTGCCAGCAGTCCCGTAGGGACCATGGACAATGAGCAGTTCTTC
few | TRBD1 | TRBJ1-6 | TRBV20-1 | 13 | CSARTGFGSPLHF | TGCAGTGCCCGGACAGGCTTTGGTTCACCCCTCCACTTT
- | - | TRBJ1-6 | TRBV4-3 | 12 | CASSSINSPLHF | TGCGCCAGCAGCTCGATTAATTCACCCCTCCACTTT
- | - | TRBJ1-1 | TRBV6-5 | 15 | CASSYSFTGGTEAFF | TGTGCCAGCAGTTACTCGTTCACGGGGGGCACTGAAGCTTTCTTT
few | - | TRBJ1-4 | TRBV7-9 | 15 | CASSHQSLEREKLFF | TGTGCCAGCAGCCACCAGTCCCTCGAAAGAGAAAAACTGTTTTTT
- | TRBD2 | TRBJ2-3 | TRBV10-2 | 19 | CASSGVLAGGASSTDTQYF | TGCGCCAGCAGTGGAGTACTAGCGGGGGGAGCTTCTAGCACAGATACGCAGTATTTT
few | TRBD1 | TRBJ2-7 | TRBV14 | 15 | CASSQTRDSSYEQYF | TGTGCCAGCAGCCAAACCCGGGACAGCTCCTACGAGCAGTACTTC
few | - | TRBJ2-3 | TRBV27 | 14 | CASSAQGPPNTQYF | TGTGCCAGCAGTGCCCAGGGTCCCCCTAATACGCAGTATTTT
few | - | TRBJ2-7 | TRBV6-5 | 14 | CASSYDRPDDGQYF | TGTGCCAGCAGTTACGACAGGCCAGACGACGGGCAGTACTTC
- | TRBD1 | TRBJ2-7 | TRBV7-9 | 15 | CASSSTGTGAYEQYF | TGTGCCAGCAGCTCCACCGGGACAGGGGCCTACGAGCAGTACTTC
medium-sized | TRBD1 | TRBJ2-1 | TRBV12-3/TRBV12-4 | 12 | CASSVQGYEQFF | TGTGCCAGCAGTGTACAGGGGTATGAGCAGTTCTTC
- | TRBD1 | TRBJ2-6 | TRBV7-9 | 19 | CASSLEEGAPYSGANVLTF | TGTGCCAGCAGCTTAGAAGAGGGGGCCCCGTACTCTGGGGCCAACGTCCTGACTTTC